Below, 24 T cell receptor beta chains from the same sample are listed, as sequenced in a study of neurological immune-mediated disorders. TCRdb re-analysed the 5' RACE reads in MiXCR, keeping a single row per CDR3 protein. Of 70,000 to 90,000 distinct CDR3 sequences in the sample, over 4.5% are singletons; the top ten hold roughly 7.3%. Described time point: longitudinal time-point 2. Sequenced: PBMCs. The source is a woman between 55 and 75 years old with multiple sclerosis.

This clonotype was observed at least ten times. The chain joins TRBV7-9 to TRBJ2-5; 11 bases are a match to TRBD2. The germline V gene encodes CDR1 SEHNR and CDR2 FQNEAQ (reference sequence). This CDR3 spans 15 amino acids. V was clipped by 1 base and J by 5 bases; unmatched bases: 3. CDR3: CASSLEPSGGETQYF. Here the CDR3 DNA reads TGTGCCAGCAGCTTAGAACCTAGCGGGGGGGAGACCCAGTACTTC.

This clonotype has ten or more counts. The genes are TRBV12-3 or TRBV12-4 and TRBJ1-3, with a possible D match to TRBD1 (6 bases). The V end was cut by 5 bases, the J end by 4 bases, with 15 bases between. This CDR3 is 15 amino acids long. CDR3 DNA: TGTGCCAGCAGTCACTCAGACAGGAGGGGAAACACCATATATTTT. Encoded protein: CASSHSDRRGNTIYF.

About this clonotype: A read error is possible here, since a much larger clone lies one base away. The chain carries TRBV6-2 or TRBV6-3 and TRBJ2-1; TRBD2 matches at 8 bases. The CDR3 covers 17 residues. Per germline, CDR1 MNHEY and CDR2 SVGEGT. V trimming: 10 bases; J trimming: 1 base; junction bases outside the gene matches: 15. Here the CDR3 DNA reads TGTGCCAACAGCCCCCAGAGCGGGGGCCTATCCTACAATGAGCAGTTCTTC. Translated: CANSPQSGGLSYNEQFF.

The rearrangement uses TRBV7-7 and TRBJ2-2; D is perhaps TRBD1 (6 bases). V was shortened by 6 bases and J by 0 bases, with 8 bases between the two germline ends. The CDR3 consists of 14 residues. Germline CDR1 is SSHAT and CDR2 is FNYEAQ (reference sequence). The CDR3 DNA reads as TGTGCCAGCAGTTACAGGGCGAACACCGGGGAGCTGTTTTTT. Translation: CASSYRANTGELFF.

This clonotype was seen repeatedly, ten times or more. This chain uses TRBV5-6 with TRBJ2-1; maybe TRBD2 (6 bases). Trimming stripped 3 bases from V and 8 bases from J, with 12 bases between. This CDR3 contains 13 residues. CDR1 and CDR2 from the germline V gene are SGHDT and YYEEEE. The CDR3 spells CASSSWGRYEQFF. In DNA form, the CDR3 reads TGTGCCAGCAGCTCCTGGGGGAGGTATGAGCAGTTCTTC.

This clonotype was found many times. The chain recombines TRBV5-1 with TRBJ2-5; D possibly corresponds to TRBD2 (5 bases). CDR3 length equals 14 residues. Trimming cost V 0 bases and J 5 bases, with 11 bases left between them. Germline CDR1 is SGHRS and CDR2 is YFSETQ. This CDR3 is CASSLDSTGETQYF. CDR3 bases: TGCGCCAGCAGCTTGGACAGCACGGGGGAGACCCAGTACTTC.

Ten or more counts support this clonotype. This sequence joins TRBV20-1 and TRBJ1-5, with D possibly being TRBD1 (6 bases). The CDR3 loop spans 14 amino acids. In germline, CDR1 is DFQATT, CDR2 SNEGSKA (reference sequence). Trimming left V 6 bases short and J 5 bases short, with 17 bases between. The CDR3 bases are TGCAGTGCGCCGGGGGGGGGACAACATCAGCCCCAGCATTTT. Translating it yields CSAPGGGQHQPQHF.

This clonotype was observed at least ten times. The chain couples TRBV29-1 to TRBJ1-1; 7 bases are a match to TRBD1. The germline V gene has CDR1 SQVTM and CDR2 ANQGSEA. CDR3 length: 13 amino acids. J gave up 4 bases and V 6 bases, and 8 bases lay outside the gene matches. The CDR3 reads CSVHDRVGTEAFF. The CDR3 DNA sequence: TGCAGCGTGCATGACAGGGTGGGCACTGAAGCTTTCTTT.

This clonotype occurred many times. The DNA for the CDR3 is TGTGCCAGCAGTTTTTTGACAGGGGGCTTTTATGGCTACACCTTC. This codes for CASSFLTGGFYGYTF. The V and J genes are TRBV12-3 or TRBV12-4 and TRBJ1-2; 10 nucleotides agree with TRBD1. CDR3 length equals 15 residues. With 3 bases clipped from V and 5 bases from J, the junction kept 6 bases outside the gene matches.

This clonotype counts as medium-sized. The chain joins TRBV7-9 to TRBJ2-2, with 11 nucleotides matching TRBD2. V shed 4 bases, J shed 6 bases, and the junction held 7 bases outside the gene matches. Germline V gene data show CDR1 as SEHNR and CDR2 as FQNEAQ (reference sequence). The CDR3 loop spans 16 amino acids. DNA of the CDR3: TGTGCCAGCAGCTCCGGGACTAGCGGTCTGGCCGGGGAGCTGTTTTTT. The encoded protein is CASSSGTSGLAGELFF.

With respect to this clonotype: A much bigger clone sits one base away, suggesting this may be a read error. This chain connects TRBV20-1 to TRBJ2-1; D is undetermined. Looked up from germline, CDR1 is DFQATT and CDR2 is SNEGSKA (reference sequence). V lost 5 bases, J lost 4 bases, and 15 bases lay in between. The CDR3 consists of 14 residues. The CDR3 reads CSALRTFGYNEQFF. The CDR3 region has the DNA TGCAGTGCTCTGCGGACGTTCGGGTACAATGAGCAGTTCTTC.

There are many counts of this clonotype. This rearrangement joins TRBV5-1 to TRBJ2-5; TRBD1 is a possible D gene (6 bases). This CDR3 region has 13 residues. V was clipped by 3 bases and J by 2 bases, with 8 bases between them. The germline gives CDR1 SGHRS, CDR2 YFSETQ. CDR3 residues: CASSWTAQETQYF. CDR3 coding DNA: TGCGCCAGCAGCTGGACAGCGCAAGAGACCCAGTACTTC.

Ten or more counts support this clonotype. The chain uses TRBV9 and TRBJ1-5, with no clear D. Germline V gene data show CDR1 as SGDLS and CDR2 as YYNGEE. Trimming cost V 0 bases and J 0 bases, with 7 bases left between them. The CDR3 extends over 15 amino acids. The CDR3 here is CASSVDGNSNQPQHF. The CDR3 DNA reads TGTGCCAGCAGCGTAGATGGTAATAGCAATCAGCCCCAGCATTTT.

This clonotype was seen many times. The V gene is TRBV5-1, the J gene TRBJ2-3; 8 positions match TRBD1. Per the germline V gene, CDR1 is SGHRS and CDR2 is YFSETQ. The CDR3 has 13 amino acids. With V trimmed by 4 bases and J by 5 bases, 3 bases remained unmatched. CDR3 bases: TGCGCCAGCAGCCCACAGGGGGTAGATACGCAGTATTTT. Translation gives CASSPQGVDTQYF.

Only a few counts were recorded for this clonotype. The rearrangement uses TRBV27 and TRBJ1-1; D perhaps matches TRBD1 (6 bases). The CDR3 spans 13 residues. Looked up from germline, CDR1 is MNHEY and CDR2 is SMNVEV (reference sequence). The V gene lost 5 bases and the J gene lost 7 bases, with 14 bases spanning the gap. The CDR3 region is CASSIIQGFEAFF. The CDR3 DNA is TGTGCCAGCAGTATAATACAGGGATTTGAAGCTTTCTTT.

This clonotype showed up many times. The chain recombines TRBV20-1 with TRBJ1-2; D is ambiguous. V dropped 7 bases and J dropped 4 bases, with 16 bases sitting between them. The germline V gene encodes CDR1 DFQATT and CDR2 SNEGSKA (reference sequence). The CDR3 consists of 13 residues. This chain's CDR3 is CSDSTDALYGYTF. As DNA, the CDR3 is TGCAGTGATTCGACGGATGCCCTCTATGGCTACACCTTC.

This clonotype occurred many times. The genes are TRBV12-3 or TRBV12-4 and TRBJ1-3, with 10 nucleotides matching TRBD1. With 6 bases clipped from V and 4 bases from J, the junction kept 6 bases outside the gene matches. CDR3 length: 15 residues. The CDR3: CASSPDRGRGNTIYF. CDR3 in DNA: TGTGCCAGCAGCCCTGACAGGGGGCGAGGAAACACCATATATTTT.

This clonotype was seen at least ten times. The V call is TRBV6-1, the J call TRBJ2-1; D might be TRBD1 (6 bases). V lost 4 bases and J lost 6, with 13 bases in between. The germline V gene encodes CDR1 MNHNS and CDR2 SASEGT. This CDR3 is 14 amino acids long. The CDR3: CASSGLGGGNEQFF. The DNA for the CDR3 is TGTGCCAGCAGTGGGTTAGGGGGTGGCAATGAGCAGTTCTTC.

This clonotype appeared many times. This chain connects TRBV25-1 to TRBJ1-2; no clear D. This CDR3 comprises 13 residues. The V end was cut by 3 bases, the J end by 8 bases, with 13 bases between. The germline gives CDR1 MGHDK, CDR2 SYGVNS. The CDR3 region is CASSDLTMGGYTF. CDR3 DNA: TGTGCCAGCAGTGATCTCACGATGGGGGGCTACACCTTC.

This clonotype was seen ten or more times. The CDR3 is CASSPWAGELFF. In nucleotides, the CDR3 is TGTGCCAGCAGCCCTTGGGCCGGGGAGCTGTTTTTT. The chain uses TRBV12-3 or TRBV12-4 and TRBJ2-2; D is uncertain. The CDR3 consists of 12 residues. V lost 6 bases to trimming and J lost 6 bases, with 8 bases between them.

This clonotype has at least ten counts. The chain recombines TRBV20-1 with TRBJ2-2; D is unclear. Trimming took off 4 bases at V and 6 bases at J, with 9 bases between the two ends. The V gene's germline CDR1 is DFQATT and CDR2 SNEGSKA (reference sequence). The CDR3 length is 12 residues. The CDR3 loop reads CSATSGPGELFF. The CDR3 DNA reads as TGCAGTGCTACCTCAGGCCCCGGGGAGCTGTTTTTT.

This clonotype was seen ten or more times. The chain is built from TRBV12-3 or TRBV12-4 and TRBJ2-7; 9 positions match TRBD1. There are 14 residues in the CDR3. V shed 6 bases and J 7 bases; nucleotides not matched to a gene: 10. CDR3 amino acids: CASRTGTGSWEQYF. DNA of the CDR3: TGTGCCAGCAGAACCGGGACAGGGAGTTGGGAGCAGTACTTC.

This clonotype was counted at least ten times. The genes are TRBV29-1 and TRBJ2-1; 8 bases line up with TRBD2. From germline, CDR1 is SQVTM and CDR2 ANQGSEA. J gave up 0 bases and V 5 bases, and 3 bases lay outside the gene matches. CDR3 length: 14 residues. Here the CDR3 reads CSVRSGASYNEQFF. CDR3 in DNA: TGCAGCGTTCGTAGCGGGGCCTCCTACAATGAGCAGTTCTTC.

This chain connects TRBV24-1 to TRBJ2-7, with 8 nucleotides matching TRBD2. Germline-derived CDR1 and CDR2 are KGHDR and SFDVKD. The CDR3 spans 14 residues. With 4 bases clipped from V and 6 bases from J, the junction kept 7 bases outside the gene matches. The CDR3 loop is CATSDPGGGGEQYF. The CDR3 DNA reads as TGTGCCACCAGTGACCCCGGGGGGGGAGGCGAGCAGTACTTC.